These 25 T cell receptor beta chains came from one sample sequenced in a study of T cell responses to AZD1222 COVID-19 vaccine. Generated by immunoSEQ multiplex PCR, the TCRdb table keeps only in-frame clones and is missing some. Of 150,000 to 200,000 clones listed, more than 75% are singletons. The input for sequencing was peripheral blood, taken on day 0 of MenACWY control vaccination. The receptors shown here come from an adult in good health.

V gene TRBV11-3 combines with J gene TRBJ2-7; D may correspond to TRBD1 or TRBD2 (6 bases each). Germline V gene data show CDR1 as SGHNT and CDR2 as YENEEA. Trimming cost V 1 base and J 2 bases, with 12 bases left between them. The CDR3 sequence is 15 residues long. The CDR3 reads CASSLASGAPYEQYF. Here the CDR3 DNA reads TGTGCCAGCAGCTTAGCTTCGGGGGCCCCCTACGAGCAGTACTTC. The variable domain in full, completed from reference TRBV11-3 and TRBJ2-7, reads EAGVVQSPRYKIIEKKQPVAFWCNPISGHNTLYWYLQNLGQGPELLIRYENEEAVDDSQLPKDRFSAERLKGVDSTLKIQPAELGDSAVYLCASSLASGAPYEQYFGPGTRLTVT.

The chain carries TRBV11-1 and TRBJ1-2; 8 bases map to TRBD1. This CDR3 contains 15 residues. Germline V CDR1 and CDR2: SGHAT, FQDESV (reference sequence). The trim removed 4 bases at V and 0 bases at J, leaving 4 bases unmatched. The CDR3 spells CASSSRQGTNYGYTF. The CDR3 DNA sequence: TGTGCCAGCAGCTCCCGACAGGGGACTAACTATGGCTACACCTTC.

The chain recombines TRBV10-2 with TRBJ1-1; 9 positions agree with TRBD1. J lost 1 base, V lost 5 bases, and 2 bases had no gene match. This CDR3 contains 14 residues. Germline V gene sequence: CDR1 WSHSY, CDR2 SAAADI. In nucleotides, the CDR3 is TGCGCCAGCAGTATGGACAGGGGGAACACTGAAGCTTTCTTT. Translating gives CASSMDRGNTEAFF.

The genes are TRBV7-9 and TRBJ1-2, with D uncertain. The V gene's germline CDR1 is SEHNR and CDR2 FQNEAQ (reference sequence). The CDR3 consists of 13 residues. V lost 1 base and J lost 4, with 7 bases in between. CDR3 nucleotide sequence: TGTGCCAGCAGCTTAGACGCGGTCTATGGCTACACCTTC. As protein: CASSLDAVYGYTF.

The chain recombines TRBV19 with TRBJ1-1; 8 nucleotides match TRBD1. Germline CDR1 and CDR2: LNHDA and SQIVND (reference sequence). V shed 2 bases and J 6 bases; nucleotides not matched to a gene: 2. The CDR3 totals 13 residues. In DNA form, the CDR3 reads TGTGCCAGTAGTATACAGGGGGCTGCTGAAGCTTTCTTT. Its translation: CASSIQGAAEAFF.

Here the CDR3 DNA reads TGTGCCAGCAGCCTTGCGATAGACGGCTACACCTTC. As protein: CASSLAIDGYTF. The V call is TRBV7-9, the J call TRBJ1-2; no reliable D call. This CDR3 spans 12 amino acids. Germline V gene lookup returns CDR1 SEHNR and CDR2 FQNEAQ (reference sequence). V was clipped by 5 bases and J by 8 bases, with 12 bases between them.

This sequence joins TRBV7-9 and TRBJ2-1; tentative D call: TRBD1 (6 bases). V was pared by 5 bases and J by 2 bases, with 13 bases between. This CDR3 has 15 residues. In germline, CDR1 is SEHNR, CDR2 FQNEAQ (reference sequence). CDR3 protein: CASSRQATTYNEQFF. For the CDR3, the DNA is TGTGCCAGCAGCCGACAGGCCACCACCTACAATGAGCAGTTCTTC. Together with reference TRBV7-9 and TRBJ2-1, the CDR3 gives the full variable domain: DTGVSQNPRHKITKRGQNVTFRCDPISEHNRLYWYRQTLGQGPEFLTYFQNEAQLEKSRLLSDRFSAERPKGSFSTLEIQRTEQGDSAMYLCASSRQATTYNEQFFGPGTRLTVL.

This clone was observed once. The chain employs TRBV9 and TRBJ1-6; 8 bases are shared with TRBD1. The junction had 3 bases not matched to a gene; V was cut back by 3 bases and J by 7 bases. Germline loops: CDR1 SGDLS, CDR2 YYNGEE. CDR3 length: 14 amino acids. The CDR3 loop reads CASSGQGSNSPLHF. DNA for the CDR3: TGTGCCAGCAGCGGACAGGGGTCGAATTCACCCCTCCACTTT.

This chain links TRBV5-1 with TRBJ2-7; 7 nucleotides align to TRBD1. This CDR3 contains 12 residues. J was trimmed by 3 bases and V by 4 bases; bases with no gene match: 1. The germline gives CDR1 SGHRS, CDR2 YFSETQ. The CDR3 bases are TGCGCCAGCAGCCGGGACAGCTACGAGCAGTACTTC. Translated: CASSRDSYEQYF.

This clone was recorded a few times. The DNA of the CDR3 is TGTGCCAGCAGCTCGACTATTGTAGGGGGCTACACCTTC. It specifies CASSSTIVGGYTF. The genes are TRBV7-3 and TRBJ1-2; D gene ambiguous. Trimming shortened V by 4 bases and J by 8 bases, and 14 bases separated the two germline ends. Looked up from germline, CDR1 is SGHTA and CDR2 is FQGTGA. This CDR3 comprises 13 residues.

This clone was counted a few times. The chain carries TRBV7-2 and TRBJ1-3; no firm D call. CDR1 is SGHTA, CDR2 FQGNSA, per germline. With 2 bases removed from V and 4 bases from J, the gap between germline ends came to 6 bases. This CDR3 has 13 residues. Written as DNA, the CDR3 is TGTGCCAGCAGCTTAATGAGGGGAAACACCATATATTTT. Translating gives CASSLMRGNTIYF.

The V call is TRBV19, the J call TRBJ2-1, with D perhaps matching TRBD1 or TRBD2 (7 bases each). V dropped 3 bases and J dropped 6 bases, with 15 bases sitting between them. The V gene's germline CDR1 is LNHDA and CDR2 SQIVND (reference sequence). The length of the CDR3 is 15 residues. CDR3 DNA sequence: TGTGCCAGTAGTATCCCAGGGGGGGCCGCCAATGAGCAGTTCTTC. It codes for CASSIPGGAANEQFF.

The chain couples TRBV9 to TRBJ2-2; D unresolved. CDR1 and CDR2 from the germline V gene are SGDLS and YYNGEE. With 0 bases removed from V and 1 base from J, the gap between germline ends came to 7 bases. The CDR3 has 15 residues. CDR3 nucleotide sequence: TGTGCCAGCAGCGTAGTGTGGGGGAACACCGGGGAGCTGTTTTTT. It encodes CASSVVWGNTGELFF.

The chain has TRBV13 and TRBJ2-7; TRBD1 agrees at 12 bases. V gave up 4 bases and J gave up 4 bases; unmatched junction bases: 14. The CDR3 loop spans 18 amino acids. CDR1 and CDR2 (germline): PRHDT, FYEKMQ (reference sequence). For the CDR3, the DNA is TGTGCCAGCAGCTCCCCCGGGACAGGGGGCTTTGTTGGGTACGAGCAGTACTTC. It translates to CASSSPGTGGFVGYEQYF.

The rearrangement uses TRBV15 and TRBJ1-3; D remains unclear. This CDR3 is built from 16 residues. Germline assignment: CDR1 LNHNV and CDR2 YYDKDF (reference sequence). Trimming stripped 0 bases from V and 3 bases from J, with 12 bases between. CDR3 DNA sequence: TGTGCCACCAGCAGAGATCGTCGAGAGGTTGGAAACACCATATATTTT. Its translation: CATSRDRREVGNTIYF.

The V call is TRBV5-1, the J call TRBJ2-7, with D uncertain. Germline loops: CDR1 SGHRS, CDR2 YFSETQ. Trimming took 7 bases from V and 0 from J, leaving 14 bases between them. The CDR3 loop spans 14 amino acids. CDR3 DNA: TGCGCCAGCGGAATGGGTGGGTCCTCCTACGAGCAGTACTTC. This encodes CASGMGGSSYEQYF.

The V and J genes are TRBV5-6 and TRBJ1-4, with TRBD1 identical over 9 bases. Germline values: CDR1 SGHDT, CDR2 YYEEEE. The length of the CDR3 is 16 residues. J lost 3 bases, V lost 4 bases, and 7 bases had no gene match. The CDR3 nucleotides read TGTGCCAGCAGCGGGACAGGGCCAGGGGCTAATGAAAAACTGTTTTTT. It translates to CASSGTGPGANEKLFF.

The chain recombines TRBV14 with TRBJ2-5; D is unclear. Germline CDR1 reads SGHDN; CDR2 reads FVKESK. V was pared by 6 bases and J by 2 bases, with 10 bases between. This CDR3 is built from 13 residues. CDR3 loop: CASSSLAQETQYF. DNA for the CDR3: TGTGCCAGCAGTTCGTTAGCACAAGAGACCCAGTACTTC.

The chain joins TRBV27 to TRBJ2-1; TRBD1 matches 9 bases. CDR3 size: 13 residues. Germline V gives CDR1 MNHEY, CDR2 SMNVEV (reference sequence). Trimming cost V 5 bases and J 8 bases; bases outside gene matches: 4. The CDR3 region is CASSTTGGYEQFF. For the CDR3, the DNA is TGTGCCAGCAGTACTACAGGGGGCTATGAGCAGTTCTTC.

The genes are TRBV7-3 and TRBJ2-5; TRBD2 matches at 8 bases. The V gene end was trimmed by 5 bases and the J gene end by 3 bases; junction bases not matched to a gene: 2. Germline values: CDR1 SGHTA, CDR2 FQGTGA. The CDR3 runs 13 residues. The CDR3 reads CASSAGGEETQYF. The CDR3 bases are TGTGCCAGCAGCGCCGGGGGGGAAGAGACCCAGTACTTC.

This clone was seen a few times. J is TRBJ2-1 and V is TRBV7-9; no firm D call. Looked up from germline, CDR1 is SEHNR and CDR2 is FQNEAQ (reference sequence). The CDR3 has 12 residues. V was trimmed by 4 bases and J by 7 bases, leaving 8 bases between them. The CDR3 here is CASSSALNEQFF. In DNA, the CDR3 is TGTGCCAGCAGCTCCGCACTGAATGAGCAGTTCTTC.

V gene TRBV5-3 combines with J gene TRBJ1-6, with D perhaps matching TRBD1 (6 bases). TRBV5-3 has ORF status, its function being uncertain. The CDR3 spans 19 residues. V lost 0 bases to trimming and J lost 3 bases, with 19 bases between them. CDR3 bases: TGTGCCAGAAGCTTGGGTCCAGGGGATTGGGGGAGCTATAATTCACCCCTCCACTTT. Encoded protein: CARSLGPGDWGSYNSPLHF.

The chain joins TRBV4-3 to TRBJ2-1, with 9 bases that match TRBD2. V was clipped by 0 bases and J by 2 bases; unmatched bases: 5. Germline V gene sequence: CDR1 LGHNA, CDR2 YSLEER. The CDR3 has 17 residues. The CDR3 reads CASSQDRGGEPYNEQFF. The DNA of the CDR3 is TGCGCCAGCAGCCAAGATCGCGGGGGGGAGCCCTACAATGAGCAGTTCTTC.

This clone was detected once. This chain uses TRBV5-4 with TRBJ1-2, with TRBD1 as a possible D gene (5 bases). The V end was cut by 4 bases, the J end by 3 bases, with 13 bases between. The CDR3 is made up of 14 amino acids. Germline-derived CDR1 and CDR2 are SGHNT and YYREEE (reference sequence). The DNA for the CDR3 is TGTGCCAGCAGCCTAATGACGGGGGACTATGGCTACACCTTC. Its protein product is CASSLMTGDYGYTF.

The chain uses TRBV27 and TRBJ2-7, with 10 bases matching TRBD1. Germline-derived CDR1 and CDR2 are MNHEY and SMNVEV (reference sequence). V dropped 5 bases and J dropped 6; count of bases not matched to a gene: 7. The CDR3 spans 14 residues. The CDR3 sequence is CASSKGQGMFEQYF. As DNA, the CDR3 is TGTGCCAGCAGTAAGGGACAGGGGATGTTCGAGCAGTACTTC.